The TCR beta chain under discussion was sequenced for a study of cytomegalovirus exposure and HLA in healthy donors. This clone appeared once. The V end lost 5 bases, the J end lost 7 bases, and 8 bases lay between the germline ends. The CDR3 spans 11 residues. Germline loops: CDR1 SNHLY, CDR2 FYNNEI. Sequencing used immunoSEQ multiplex PCR; TCRdb keeps in-frame clones, though not all of them. Of some 200,000 clones listed, 80% to 90% are singletons. This chain joins TRBV2 and TRBJ1-1; no clear D. The sequence was collected from a woman in her twenties or thirties in good health and CMV-seropositive. The sequencing sample was made of PBMCs. The CDR3 sequence is CASSITFEAFF. CDR3 in DNA: TGTGCCAGCAGTATTACTTTTGAAGCTTTCTTT.